These 16 T cell receptor beta chains were sequenced from one sample in a study of OX40 agonist ivuxolimab in advanced cancers. Using immunoSEQ multiplex PCR, the repertoire was profiled, and TCRdb retains in-frame clones only, with some absent. Of some 70,000 clones in the sample, around 84% were seen once. The input for sequencing was CD4+ or CD8+ T cells sorted from blood, taken in a trial of the OX40 agonist ivuxolimab. These TCRs come from an adult with an advanced solid tumor such as melanoma, head and neck, liver or kidney cancer.

This clone was observed once. V is TRBV7-2 and J is TRBJ2-3; 9 bases match TRBD1. The CDR3 runs to 16 residues. J lost 4 bases, V lost 2 bases, and 7 bases had no gene match. The V gene's germline CDR1 is SGHTA and CDR2 FQGNSA. The CDR3 spells CASSLSGQGRADTQYF. CDR3 sequence (DNA): TGTGCCAGCAGCTTATCCGGACAGGGGCGAGCAGATACGCAGTATTTT.

The chain links TRBV7-3 to TRBJ2-3; D remains unclear. V lost 11 bases, J lost 1 base, and 13 bases lay in between. Germline values: CDR1 SGHTA, CDR2 FQGTGA. CDR3 size: 13 residues. The CDR3 DNA sequence: TGTGCCGAGTTTTTCTGGGGCACAGATACGCAGTATTTT. Translated, it gives CAEFFWGTDTQYF. Combining the CDR3 with reference TRBV7-3 and TRBJ2-3 gives the whole variable domain GAGVSQTPSNKVTEKGKYVELRCDPISGHTALYWYRQSLGQGPEFLIYFQGTGAADDSGLPNDRFFAVRPEGSVSTLKIQRTERGDSAVYLCAEFFWGTDTQYFGPGTRLTVL.

The genes are TRBV19 and TRBJ2-7; 8 nucleotides match TRBD1. The J segment lost 0 bases and the V segment lost 4 bases, leaving 8 bases of the junction unmatched. The CDR3 has 16 residues. Germline CDR1 reads LNHDA; CDR2 reads SQIVND (reference sequence). The CDR3 DNA is TGTGCCAGTAGTAAGGGACAGGCCGCCCTCTCCTACGAGCAGTACTTC. Translating it yields CASSKGQAALSYEQYF.

V is TRBV7-3 and J is TRBJ2-5, with D possibly called TRBD1 or TRBD2 (5 bases each). The CDR3 totals 15 residues. In germline, CDR1 is SGHTA, CDR2 FQGTGA. V shed 6 bases and J shed 7 bases, with 21 bases lying between them. The CDR3 spells CASSLDGGRVGTQYF. CDR3 nucleotides: TGTGCCAGCAGTCTCGATGGGGGTAGGGTGGGGACCCAGTACTTC.

This chain connects TRBV6-5 to TRBJ2-7; D remains unclear. The ends were cut back, 6 bases at V and 2 bases at J, with 11 bases in the middle. CDR1 and CDR2 (germline): MNHEY, SVGAGI. The CDR3 totals 13 residues. The CDR3 loop is CASRATATYEQYF. Written as DNA, the CDR3 is TGTGCCAGCAGGGCGACTGCAACCTACGAGCAGTACTTC.

This chain links TRBV6-1 with TRBJ1-1; possibly TRBD1 for D (5 bases). The CDR3 is 13 residues long. V lost 8 bases, J lost 8 bases, and 18 bases lay in between. CDR1 and CDR2 (germline): MNHNS, SASEGT. CDR3 region: CASRRQSAREAFF. In nucleotides, the CDR3 is TGTGCCAGCCGCAGACAGAGCGCCAGAGAAGCTTTCTTT.

This chain links TRBV19 with TRBJ1-5; 9 nucleotides match TRBD1. Germline V gene lookup returns CDR1 LNHDA and CDR2 SQIVND (reference sequence). The CDR3 contains 14 residues. The trim removed 8 bases at V and 6 bases at J, leaving 8 bases unmatched. The CDR3 protein is CASEDRGVSQPQHF. As DNA, the CDR3 is TGTGCCAGTGAGGACAGGGGAGTTTCTCAGCCCCAGCATTTT.

The V and J genes are TRBV29-1 and TRBJ2-5, with TRBD1 identical over 12 bases. The V segment lost 5 bases and the J segment 6 bases; nucleotides outside the gene matches: 10. The germline V gene encodes CDR1 SQVTM and CDR2 ANQGSEA. There are 15 residues in the CDR3. The CDR3 nucleotides read TGCAGCGTTCGGTCTGGGACAGGGGGCCTTAAGACCCAGTACTTC. Its protein product is CSVRSGTGGLKTQYF.

The chain carries TRBV5-6 and TRBJ1-2; TRBD1 aligns across 8 bases. CDR1 and CDR2 (germline): SGHDT, YYEEEE. The CDR3 totals 13 residues. The junction had 3 bases not matched to a gene; V was cut back by 2 bases and J by 6 bases. The CDR3 DNA is TGTGCCAGCAGCTTCCAGGGGGCACATGGCTACACCTTC. Translation: CASSFQGAHGYTF.

The chain carries TRBV14 and TRBJ1-2; D gene ambiguous. Germline V gene data show CDR1 as SGHDN and CDR2 as FVKESK. There are 12 residues in the CDR3. V gave up 4 bases and J gave up 4 bases, with 7 bases separating them. CDR3 region: CASSPSSYGYTF. The DNA of the CDR3 is TGTGCCAGCAGCCCGTCCTCCTATGGCTACACCTTC.

The J gene is TRBJ1-1, the V gene TRBV2; possibly TRBD1 for D (5 bases). V gave up 6 bases and J gave up 1 base, with 12 bases separating them. The CDR3 is made up of 14 amino acids. Germline CDR1 SNHLY, CDR2 FYNNEI. The CDR3 loop is CASRPGHPNTEAFF. Here the CDR3 DNA reads TGTGCCAGCAGACCCGGACACCCGAACACTGAAGCTTTCTTT.

The CDR3 DNA sequence: TGTGCCATCCGGAACCACTTGGGCAATCAGCCCCAGCATTTT. Residues: CAIRNHLGNQPQHF. This rearrangement joins TRBV10-3 to TRBJ1-5, with D unclear. Trimming cost V 8 bases and J 2 bases, with 13 bases left between them. There are 14 residues in the CDR3. Germline CDR1 and CDR2: ENHRY and SYGVKD.

The chain is built from TRBV7-3 and TRBJ2-1, with 7 bases lining up with TRBD2. This CDR3 has 13 residues. Germline CDR1 is SGHTA and CDR2 is FQGTGA. Losses at the gene ends were 4 bases for V and 6 bases for J; bases not matched to a gene: 3. Here the CDR3 reads CASSSIAGNEQFF. Here the CDR3 DNA reads TGTGCCAGCAGCTCTATAGCGGGCAATGAGCAGTTCTTC.

This chain's CDR3 is CASSRSVGETQYF. Here the CDR3 DNA reads TGCGCCAGCAGCCGAAGCGTAGGGGAGACCCAGTACTTC. V usage is TRBV4-3 and J usage is TRBJ2-5; the D is unclear. Germline assignment: CDR1 LGHNA and CDR2 YSLEER. CDR3 length equals 13 residues. V lost 4 bases, J lost 5 bases, and 11 bases lay in between.

This clone came up once. The chain is built from TRBV6-1 and TRBJ2-6; 9 positions agree with TRBD1. CDR3 length: 17 residues. Trimming cost V 1 base and J 1 base; bases outside gene matches: 2. Germline CDR1 MNHNS, CDR2 SASEGT. The CDR3 DNA follows: TGTGCCAGCAGTGAAGACAGGGGGCTGTCTGGGGCCAACGTCCTGACTTTC. It translates to CASSEDRGLSGANVLTF.

By sample fraction, this clone is medium-sized (0.01 to 0.1%). The V call is TRBV19, the J call TRBJ1-1; maybe TRBD1 (5 bases). CDR1 is LNHDA, CDR2 SQIVND, per germline (reference sequence). The CDR3 runs 15 residues. V was clipped by 3 bases and J by 4 bases, with 15 bases between them. The CDR3 reads CASSIGQGVVTEAFF. The CDR3 DNA reads as TGTGCCAGTAGTATCGGCCAGGGAGTAGTCACTGAAGCTTTCTTT.